These 13 T cell receptor beta chains were sequenced from one sample in a study of T-cell reconstitution after alpha-beta-depleted transplantation in children. The authors prepared the TCRbeta library with unique molecular identifiers. Each CDR3 protein is one row after TCRdb ran MiXCR on the PCR reads. There are hundreds of thousands of distinct CDR3 sequences in the sample; 13% occur only once, and 2.2% lies in the top ten. This sample comprised PBMCs, mostly from graft donor cells, obtained 360 days after TCRalphabeta/CD19-depleted stem cell transplant. These receptors originate from a male patient aged 10 to 17 who had a stem cell transplant for acute myeloid leukemia, so the T cells may come from the graft donor.

This clonotype was found a few times. The chain links TRBV9 to TRBJ2-3; D perhaps matches TRBD2 (5 bases). This CDR3 contains 15 residues. Deletions cut 4 bases from V and 8 bases from J, with 20 bases between. CDR1 and CDR2 (germline): SGDLS, YYNGEE. CDR3 in amino acids: CASSSTGTGIATQYF. In nucleotides, the CDR3 is TGTGCCAGCAGCTCCACGGGCACGGGGATAGCTACGCAGTATTTT.

The CDR3, as DNA: TGTGCCAGCAGTTTACTAGGACTAGCGGCCAATGAGCAGTTCTTC. Residues: CASSLLGLAANEQFF. V is TRBV27 and J is TRBJ2-1; 10 nucleotides line up with TRBD2. Germline V gene data show CDR1 as MNHEY and CDR2 as SMNVEV (reference sequence). The CDR3 extends over 15 amino acids. J was trimmed by 6 bases and V by 2 bases; bases with no gene match: 4.

This clonotype was counted at least ten times. V is TRBV3-1 and J is TRBJ2-7; TRBD1 aligns across 7 bases. Germline V gene data show CDR1 as LGHDT and CDR2 as YNNKEL (reference sequence). The CDR3 totals 14 residues. J gave up 0 bases and V 7 bases, and 6 bases lay outside the gene matches. The CDR3 DNA reads as TGTGCCAGCACTTTCCAGGGGGTCTCCTACGAGCAGTACTTC. Protein product: CASTFQGVSYEQYF.

This clonotype was detected a few times. The V call is TRBV28, the J call TRBJ2-1; D call uncertain. There are 11 residues in the CDR3. V shed 4 bases and J shed 10 bases, with 8 bases lying between them. CDR1 MDHEN and CDR2 SYDVKM come from the germline V gene. The CDR3 DNA sequence: TGTGCCAGCAGTTCTATCAGGGAGCAGTTCTTC. Translation: CASSSIREQFF.

The chain recombines TRBV5-1 with TRBJ2-6; D gene unclear. The CDR3 extends over 18 amino acids. Germline CDR1 is SGHRS and CDR2 is YFSETQ. The ends were cut back, 0 bases at V and 1 base at J, with 14 bases in the middle. The DNA for the CDR3 is TGCGCCAGCAGCTTGGCCAGTCAGTTGGCGTCTGGGGCCAACGTCCTGACTTTC. Its protein is CASSLASQLASGANVLTF.

This clonotype was observed many times. The CDR3 loop reads CASSLHGPYEQYF. The CDR3 DNA reads as TGTGCCAGCAGTTTACACGGGCCCTACGAGCAGTACTTC. The chain recombines TRBV28 with TRBJ2-7; D gene ambiguous. CDR3 length: 13 residues. Germline V gene sequence: CDR1 MDHEN, CDR2 SYDVKM. V lost 2 bases and J lost 2, with 7 bases in between.

This clonotype was counted only a few times. The rearrangement uses TRBV7-8 and TRBJ2-7, with TRBD2 matching over 7 bases. This CDR3 is built from 17 residues. The J segment lost 0 bases and the V segment lost 6 bases, leaving 14 bases of the junction unmatched. Germline-derived CDR1 and CDR2 are SGHVS and FQNEAQ. The CDR3: CASSRPGGDLISYEQYF. CDR3 DNA: TGTGCCAGCAGTCGCCCGGGAGGAGATCTGATCTCCTACGAGCAGTACTTC.

The J gene is TRBJ2-7, the V gene TRBV7-2; weak D call: TRBD2 (6 bases). Germline V gene lookup returns CDR1 SGHTA and CDR2 FQGNSA. V lost 2 bases to trimming and J lost 3 bases, with 20 bases between them. This CDR3 is 17 amino acids long. CDR3 protein: CASSLITSGSIFYEQYF. In nucleotides, the CDR3 is TGTGCCAGCAGCTTAATAACGAGCGGGTCTATCTTCTACGAGCAGTACTTC.

The V call is TRBV28, the J call TRBJ2-7; 7 bases map to TRBD2. CDR1 MDHEN and CDR2 SYDVKM come from the germline V gene. Trimming at V came to 5 bases and at J to 6 bases, leaving 7 bases not matched to a gene. The CDR3 spans 13 residues. CDR3 sequence: CASSAPAGSEQYF. In DNA, the CDR3 is TGTGCCAGCAGTGCCCCAGCGGGGAGCGAGCAGTACTTC.

This clonotype was found a few times. CDR3 loop: CASSLWDGTYSPLHF. In nucleotides, the CDR3 is TGCGCCAGCAGCTTGTGGGACGGTACCTATTCACCCCTCCACTTT. The chain carries TRBV5-1 and TRBJ1-6, with D possibly TRBD1 on 5 matching bases. CDR1 is SGHRS and CDR2 is YFSETQ in the germline V gene. CDR3 length equals 15 residues. The V gene lost 1 base and the J gene lost 8 bases, with 13 bases spanning the gap.

The V call is TRBV20-1, the J call TRBJ2-1; D assignment may be TRBD1 or TRBD2 (5 bases each). Trimming removed 4 bases from V and 7 bases from J, with 14 bases in between. The CDR3 totals 13 residues. Germline assignment: CDR1 DFQATT and CDR2 SNEGSKA (reference sequence). As DNA, the CDR3 is TGCAGTGCTAATTCGGGACGGGCTAATGAGCAGTTCTTC. The encoded protein is CSANSGRANEQFF.

This clonotype was recorded at least ten times. V usage is TRBV12-3 or TRBV12-4 and J usage is TRBJ2-1; 8 bases are shared with TRBD2. The V and J ends lost 2 bases and 4 bases, in that order; junction bases with no gene match: 10. There are 17 residues in the CDR3. This CDR3 reads CASSLSGTRGSYNEQFF. CDR3 nucleotides: TGTGCCAGCAGTTTATCCGGGACTAGGGGTTCTTACAATGAGCAGTTCTTC.

In its sample, this clonotype was seen a few times. The V and J genes are TRBV4-3 and TRBJ2-1, with D perhaps matching TRBD1 or TRBD2 (5 bases each). V was pared by 2 bases and J by 1 base, with 12 bases between. The length of the CDR3 is 16 residues. The germline CDR1 and CDR2 sequences are LGHNA and YSLEER. CDR3 sequence: CASSQHGTPSYNEQFF. The CDR3 nucleotides read TGCGCCAGCAGCCAACACGGGACCCCTTCCTACAATGAGCAGTTCTTC.